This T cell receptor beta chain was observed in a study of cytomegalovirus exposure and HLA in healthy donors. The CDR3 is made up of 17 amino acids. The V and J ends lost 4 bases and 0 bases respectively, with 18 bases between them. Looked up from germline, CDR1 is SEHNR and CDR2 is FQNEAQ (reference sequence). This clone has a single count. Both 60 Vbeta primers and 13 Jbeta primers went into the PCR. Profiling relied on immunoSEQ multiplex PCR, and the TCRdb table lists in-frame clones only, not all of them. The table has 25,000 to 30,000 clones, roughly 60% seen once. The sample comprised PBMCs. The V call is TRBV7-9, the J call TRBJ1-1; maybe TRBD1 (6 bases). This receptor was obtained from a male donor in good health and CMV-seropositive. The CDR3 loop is CASSSPGDTTLNTEAFF. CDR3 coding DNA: TGTGCCAGCAGCTCGCCAGGGGACACTACCCTGAACACTGAAGCTTTCTTT.